The rows below give T cell receptor beta chains drawn from one sample of a study of CD4 T cells in relation to SARS-CoV-2 and coronaviruses. Sequenced by immunoSEQ multiplex PCR; TCRdb stores in-frame clones only, minus some. The data show 60,000 to 85,000 clones, approximately 93% seen once. Sequencing was done on a sample of naive CD4+ T cells from PBMCs. The origin of the receptors is a human donor in good health. Each CDR3 is given with its conserved first and last residue. Each record gives: V gene, J gene, clone size, D gene, CDR3 DNA, CDR3 protein. The D gene is left open where the match is weak. Some rows mark clone size as missing; the rest say once, few, many or name a class of expanded clone.

v_call: TRBV12-3/TRBV12-4
j_call: TRBJ1-2
clone_size: NA
d_call: NA
cdr3_nt: TGTGCCAGCAGTCCCTGGGTCTATGGCTACACCTTC
cdr3_aa: CASSPWVYGYTF

v_call: TRBV30
j_call: TRBJ2-5
clone_size: NA
d_call: TRBD1
cdr3_nt: TGTGCCTGGGCTACAGGGGGCGGGGAAGAGACCCAGTACTTC
cdr3_aa: CAWATGGGEETQYF

v_call: TRBV24-1
j_call: TRBJ1-2
clone_size: NA
d_call: NA
cdr3_nt: TGTGCCACCAGTGATACGGGAGATCGGAATGGCTACACCTTC
cdr3_aa: CATSDTGDRNGYTF

v_call: TRBV5-1
j_call: TRBJ2-3
clone_size: NA
d_call: TRBD2
cdr3_nt: TGCGCCAGCAGCTTGACTAGCGGGGCAGATACGCAGTATTTT
cdr3_aa: CASSLTSGADTQYF

v_call: TRBV7-2
j_call: TRBJ1-6
clone_size: NA
d_call: NA
cdr3_nt: TGTGCCAGCAGCTTATTGGATTCACCCCTCCACTTT
cdr3_aa: CASSLLDSPLHF

v_call: TRBV5-5
j_call: TRBJ2-1
clone_size: NA
d_call: TRBD2
cdr3_nt: TGTGCCAGCAGCTTGGCCGCGGGAGTCGGCAATGAGCAGTTCTTC
cdr3_aa: CASSLAAGVGNEQFF

v_call: TRBV28
j_call: TRBJ1-6
clone_size: NA
d_call: NA
cdr3_nt: TGTGCCAGCAGTTTAATGGTATCACCCCTCCACTTT
cdr3_aa: CASSLMVSPLHF

v_call: TRBV5-1
j_call: TRBJ2-4
clone_size: NA
d_call: TRBD1
cdr3_nt: TGCGCCAGCAGCTTGGGGGGACAGGGGGCTTTCGGCATTCAGTACTTC
cdr3_aa: CASSLGGQGAFGIQYF

v_call: TRBV12-3/TRBV12-4
j_call: TRBJ1-6
clone_size: NA
d_call: NA
cdr3_nt: TGTGCCAGCAAAGACGGGGGAGGATCACCCCTCCACTTT
cdr3_aa: CASKDGGGSPLHF

v_call: TRBV28
j_call: TRBJ1-4
clone_size: NA
d_call: NA
cdr3_nt: TGTGCCAGCGGGACTCTGCCAACTAATGAAAAACTGTTTTTT
cdr3_aa: CASGTLPTNEKLFF

v_call: TRBV19
j_call: TRBJ2-7
clone_size: NA
d_call: TRBD1
cdr3_nt: TGTGCCAGTAGTCGGCAGGGGGTATACGAGCAGTACTTC
cdr3_aa: CASSRQGVYEQYF

v_call: TRBV5-1
j_call: TRBJ2-3
clone_size: NA
d_call: TRBD2
cdr3_nt: TGCGCCAGCAGCCCGGGAGCGGGGAGAGATACGCAGTATTTT
cdr3_aa: CASSPGAGRDTQYF

v_call: TRBV2
j_call: TRBJ1-6
clone_size: few
d_call: TRBD1
cdr3_nt: TGTGCCAGCAGTGGGGACAGTTCACCCCTCCACTTT
cdr3_aa: CASSGDSSPLHF

v_call: TRBV7-3
j_call: TRBJ2-3
clone_size: NA
d_call: TRBD2
cdr3_nt: TGTGCCAGCAGCTCAGGACTAGCGGGGAGCACAGATACGCAGTATTTT
cdr3_aa: CASSSGLAGSTDTQYF

v_call: TRBV30
j_call: TRBJ1-3
clone_size: NA
d_call: NA
cdr3_nt: TGTGCCTGGAGTGCCCAGGCGTACTCTGGAAACACCATATATTTT
cdr3_aa: CAWSAQAYSGNTIYF

v_call: TRBV4-2
j_call: TRBJ2-1
clone_size: NA
d_call: NA
cdr3_nt: TGTGCCAGCTTTCCCGGGGAAGGGTCCGGGCTGGGAAATGAGCAGTTCTTC
cdr3_aa: CASFPGEGSGLGNEQFF

v_call: TRBV5-6
j_call: TRBJ2-1
clone_size: NA
d_call: TRBD2
cdr3_nt: TGTGCCAGCAACTTGGGGACTAGCGGAGGTGATGAGCAGTTCTTC
cdr3_aa: CASNLGTSGGDEQFF

v_call: TRBV5-4
j_call: TRBJ1-1
clone_size: NA
d_call: NA
cdr3_nt: TGTGCCAGCAGCCTAGGGAGTTTACAAGCTTTCTTT
cdr3_aa: CASSLGSLQAFF

v_call: TRBV11-3
j_call: TRBJ2-3
clone_size: NA
d_call: NA
cdr3_nt: TGTGCCAGCAGACCGTCGTATGGGCGGGATACCACAGATACGCAGTATTTT
cdr3_aa: CASRPSYGRDTTDTQYF

v_call: TRBV3-1/TRBV3-2
j_call: TRBJ1-1
clone_size: NA
d_call: NA
cdr3_nt: TGTGCCAGCAGCCAAGATCAGGGCTTGAACACTGAAGCTTTCTTT
cdr3_aa: CASSQDQGLNTEAFF

v_call: TRBV7-2
j_call: TRBJ1-3
clone_size: NA
d_call: NA
cdr3_nt: TGTGCCAGCAGCTACCTGGAAGGCTCTGGAAACACCATATATTTT
cdr3_aa: CASSYLEGSGNTIYF

v_call: TRBV2
j_call: TRBJ1-1
clone_size: NA
d_call: NA
cdr3_nt: TGTGCCAGCAGTGGAGGTGCCCGGGGCACTGAAGCTTTCTTT
cdr3_aa: CASSGGARGTEAFF

v_call: TRBV12-3/TRBV12-4
j_call: TRBJ2-5
clone_size: once
d_call: NA
cdr3_nt: TGTGCCAGCAGTTTCCGCGGGAAGGAGACCCAGTACTTC
cdr3_aa: CASSFRGKETQYF

v_call: TRBV24-1
j_call: TRBJ2-3
clone_size: NA
d_call: NA
cdr3_nt: TGTGCCACCAGTGCTCGATCTGGGGGCACAGATACGCAGTATTTT
cdr3_aa: CATSARSGGTDTQYF

v_call: TRBV7-8
j_call: TRBJ1-1
clone_size: NA
d_call: NA
cdr3_nt: TGTGCCAGCAGCCAACAAGCAATGGAAACGAACACTGAAGCTTTCTTT
cdr3_aa: CASSQQAMETNTEAFF

v_call: TRBV7-2
j_call: TRBJ1-2
clone_size: NA
d_call: NA
cdr3_nt: TGTGCCAGCAGCTTAGGTCAGGGGAACTATGGCTACACCTTC
cdr3_aa: CASSLGQGNYGYTF

v_call: TRBV28
j_call: TRBJ2-5
clone_size: NA
d_call: NA
cdr3_nt: TGTGCCAGCAGTTTATGGGCGGGGGCAGGCCAAGAGACCCAGTACTTC
cdr3_aa: CASSLWAGAGQETQYF

v_call: TRBV19
j_call: TRBJ2-1
clone_size: NA
d_call: TRBD2
cdr3_nt: TGTGCCAGTTCCTTGAGACTAGCGGGAGGGTCTTTTAATGAGCAGTTCTTC
cdr3_aa: CASSLRLAGGSFNEQFF

v_call: TRBV5-4
j_call: TRBJ2-3
clone_size: NA
d_call: NA
cdr3_nt: TGTGCCAGCAGCTTGTCGCAGGGCACAGATACGCAGTATTTT
cdr3_aa: CASSLSQGTDTQYF

v_call: TRBV19
j_call: TRBJ2-3
clone_size: NA
d_call: NA
cdr3_nt: TGTGCCAGTAGTGTGGGGGGTACGCAGTATTTT
cdr3_aa: CASSVGGTQYF

v_call: TRBV6-5
j_call: TRBJ2-7
clone_size: NA
d_call: TRBD1
cdr3_nt: TGTGCCAGCACCCGGGACAGTGGGATTTACGAGCAGTACTTC
cdr3_aa: CASTRDSGIYEQYF

v_call: TRBV30
j_call: TRBJ2-1
clone_size: NA
d_call: NA
cdr3_nt: TGTGCCTGGAGGCGAAGCCCTAGCGGCGAGGGGGGTGAGCAGTTCTTC
cdr3_aa: CAWRRSPSGEGGEQFF

v_call: TRBV28
j_call: TRBJ2-3
clone_size: NA
d_call: TRBD2
cdr3_nt: TGTGCCAGCAGTTTATACCGCGGGGGGAGGGCAGATACGCAGTATTTT
cdr3_aa: CASSLYRGGRADTQYF

v_call: TRBV19
j_call: TRBJ1-5
clone_size: once
d_call: NA
cdr3_nt: TGTGCCAGTAGTAACAGGTTTAGCAATCAGCCCCAGCATTTT
cdr3_aa: CASSNRFSNQPQHF

v_call: TRBV5-1
j_call: TRBJ2-1
clone_size: NA
d_call: NA
cdr3_nt: TGCGCCAGCAGACTTTTTGGGGGTTTGAATGAGCAGTTCTTC
cdr3_aa: CASRLFGGLNEQFF

v_call: TRBV27
j_call: TRBJ2-2
clone_size: once
d_call: NA
cdr3_nt: TGTGCCAGCAGACCCGGACAGCACACCGGGGAGCTGTTTTTT
cdr3_aa: CASRPGQHTGELFF

v_call: TRBV5-1
j_call: TRBJ1-3
clone_size: once
d_call: TRBD1
cdr3_nt: TGCGCCAGCAGCTCCCGACAGGGGGCAGTTGGAAACACCATATATTTT
cdr3_aa: CASSSRQGAVGNTIYF

v_call: TRBV5-1
j_call: TRBJ2-1
clone_size: NA
d_call: TRBD2
cdr3_nt: TGCGCCAGCAGCCTGACTAGCGGGGCTTACAATGAGCAGTTCTTC
cdr3_aa: CASSLTSGAYNEQFF

v_call: TRBV20-1
j_call: TRBJ2-7
clone_size: NA
d_call: NA
cdr3_nt: TGCAGTGCTAGAGGGAACGAGCAGTACTTC
cdr3_aa: CSARGNEQYF

v_call: TRBV4-1
j_call: TRBJ2-7
clone_size: NA
d_call: NA
cdr3_nt: TGCGCCAGCAGCCCACGGACAGATTACGAGCAGTACTTC
cdr3_aa: CASSPRTDYEQYF

v_call: TRBV11-3
j_call: TRBJ2-5
clone_size: NA
d_call: NA
cdr3_nt: TGTGCCAGCAGCTTAGGACGTTGGGAAGAGACCCAGTACTTC
cdr3_aa: CASSLGRWEETQYF

v_call: TRBV28
j_call: TRBJ2-1
clone_size: NA
d_call: NA
cdr3_nt: TGTGCCAGCAGTATCTGGTCAGGGGATGCGTTCGGTGAGCAGTTCTTC
cdr3_aa: CASSIWSGDAFGEQFF

v_call: TRBV28
j_call: TRBJ2-7
clone_size: NA
d_call: NA
cdr3_nt: TGTGCCAGCAGCAGCAGGGTATTCTACGAGCAGTACTTC
cdr3_aa: CASSSRVFYEQYF